Listed here are 27 T cell receptor beta chains from one sample, sequenced in a study of healthy donors' naive CD4 and CD8 T cells. TCR libraries were built from about 0.55 ug of total RNA by linear amplification. Each CDR3 protein is one row after TCRdb ran MiXCR on the reads. This table holds approximately 180,000 distinct CDR3 sequences, 65% to 75% found once. Specimen: naive CD4+ and CD8+ T cells sorted from blood, pooled from several donors. The receptors were gathered from a pool of human donors in good health; the sample pools cells from several healthy donors.

This clonotype showed up just a few times. This rearrangement joins TRBV6-2 or TRBV6-3 to TRBJ2-5; no definite D call. The CDR3 is 15 amino acids. V gave up 6 bases and J gave up 2 bases, with 16 bases separating them. Per germline, CDR1 MNHEY and CDR2 SVGEGT. CDR3 bases: TGTGCCAGCAGGCAGAGGAGATCAATACAAGAGACCCAGTACTTC. Its protein is CASRQRRSIQETQYF.

This clonotype was counted once. V usage is TRBV19 and J usage is TRBJ2-4, with 8 bases fitting TRBD1. J lost 9 bases, V lost 4 bases, and 17 bases had no gene match. Germline values: CDR1 LNHDA, CDR2 SQIVND (reference sequence). There are 17 residues in the CDR3. The CDR3 nucleotides are TGTGCCAGTAGTACCGACAAGACAGGGGCCCCGTCGACCATTCAGTACTTC. This translates into CASSTDKTGAPSTIQYF.

On this clonotype: Relative to the germline gene, one junction end is altered; a read error may explain this. The chain is built from TRBV29-1 and TRBJ2-2, with no clear D. The germline V gene has CDR1 SQVTM and CDR2 ANQGSEA. The CDR3 has 16 amino acids. CDR3 bases: TGCAGCGTTGTTGAAGGAACTCGGCGGAACGCCGGGGAGCTGTTTTTT. Its translation is CSVVEGTRRNAGELFF.

This clonotype was seen a handful of times. This chain connects TRBV27 to TRBJ1-5; unclear D gene. This CDR3 contains 13 residues. Trimming removed 3 bases at V and 3 bases at J, with 6 bases between. CDR1 is MNHEY, CDR2 SMNVEV, per germline (reference sequence). CDR3 sequence (DNA): TGTGCCAGCAGTTTGCAGGACAATCAGCCCCAGCATTTT. Amino acids: CASSLQDNQPQHF.

The chain employs TRBV2 and TRBJ2-3, with TRBD1 matching over 8 bases. This CDR3 is 14 amino acids long. The ends lost 6 bases at V and 4 bases at J; junction bases unmatched: 6. Germline V CDR1 and CDR2: SNHLY, FYNNEI. The CDR3 DNA follows: TGTGCCAGCAGCTATGGACAGGGCGCAGATACGCAGTATTTT. Encoded protein: CASSYGQGADTQYF.

The chain links TRBV6-5 to TRBJ2-5; 10 nucleotides match TRBD1. The V and J ends lost 6 bases and 4 bases, in that order; junction bases with no gene match: 2. CDR1 and CDR2 from the germline V gene are MNHEY and SVGAGI. The CDR3 contains 13 residues. CDR3 sequence (DNA): TGTGCCAGCAGACGGACAGGGGGAGAGACCCAGTACTTC. Encoded protein: CASRRTGGETQYF.

The chain employs TRBV29-1 and TRBJ2-7; a possible D gene is TRBD2 (5 bases). The germline V gene has CDR1 SQVTM and CDR2 ANQGSEA. V was shortened by 3 bases and J by 3 bases, with 18 bases between the two germline ends. CDR3 length: 15 residues. The CDR3: CSVEGPRGSNYEQYF. In DNA form, the CDR3 reads TGCAGCGTTGAGGGCCCCCGAGGGAGCAACTACGAGCAGTACTTC.

This chain joins TRBV27 and TRBJ2-5, with no clear D. This CDR3 region has 14 residues. Germline V gives CDR1 MNHEY, CDR2 SMNVEV (reference sequence). V was shortened by 0 bases and J by 0 bases, with 5 bases between the two germline ends. The CDR3 sequence: CASSLSHDQETQYF. The DNA of the CDR3 is TGTGCCAGCAGTTTATCGCACGACCAAGAGACCCAGTACTTC.

The CDR3 sequence: CSASGTGLKLGYTF. Written as DNA, the CDR3 is TGCAGTGCTAGCGGGACAGGGTTAAAGTTGGGCTACACCTTC. This chain connects TRBV20-1 to TRBJ1-2, with 9 bases identical to TRBD1. In germline, CDR1 is DFQATT, CDR2 SNEGSKA (reference sequence). V lost 3 bases, J lost 8 bases, and 10 bases stayed unmatched. This CDR3 has 14 residues.

The chain uses TRBV29-1 and TRBJ2-2; the match to TRBD1 covers 9 bases. CDR3 length: 15 amino acids. With V trimmed by 7 bases and J by 3 bases, 9 bases remained unmatched. CDR1 SQVTM and CDR2 ANQGSEA come from the germline V gene. CDR3 DNA sequence: TGCAGCGCCGGCTTTGGGACAGGGTACACCGGGGAGCTGTTTTTT. Encoded protein: CSAGFGTGYTGELFF.

The rearrangement uses TRBV5-1 and TRBJ1-1; D uncertain. CDR3 length: 13 amino acids. In germline, CDR1 is SGHRS, CDR2 YFSETQ. The ends were cut back, 0 bases at V and 6 bases at J, with 9 bases in the middle. The CDR3 loop reads CASSLEDSSEAFF. The CDR3 nucleotides are TGCGCCAGCAGCTTGGAGGATTCATCTGAAGCTTTCTTT. Variable domain in full (rest from reference TRBV5-1 and TRBJ1-1): KAGVTQTPRYLIKTRGQQVTLSCSPISGHRSVSWYQQTPGQGLQFLFEYFSETQRNKGNFPGRFSGRQFSNSRSEMNVSTLELGDSALYLCASSLEDSSEAFFGQGTRLTVV.

The V call is TRBV10-3, the J call TRBJ2-1; D is unclear. The germline gives CDR1 ENHRY, CDR2 SYGVKD. V was trimmed by 4 bases and J by 8 bases, leaving 6 bases between them. This CDR3 contains 11 residues. The CDR3 DNA reads TGTGCCATCAGTGTGGGTGATGAGCAGTTCTTC. As protein: CAISVGDEQFF.

This chain connects TRBV19 to TRBJ2-3; D is ambiguous. With 7 bases removed from V and 1 base from J, the gap between germline ends came to 9 bases. The CDR3 runs 13 residues. CDR1 LNHDA and CDR2 SQIVND come from the germline V gene (reference sequence). CDR3 residues: CASKQGRTDTQYF. CDR3 DNA: TGTGCCAGTAAACAAGGCCGCACAGATACGCAGTATTTT.

The chain joins TRBV28 to TRBJ2-7, with TRBD1 matching over 7 bases. Germline-derived CDR1 and CDR2 are MDHEN and SYDVKM. The CDR3 is made up of 15 amino acids. V shed 6 bases and J 6 bases; nucleotides not matched to a gene: 14. This chain's CDR3 is CASSPVGQEDREQYF. As DNA, the CDR3 is TGTGCCAGCAGCCCTGTAGGACAGGAGGACCGCGAGCAGTACTTC.

The table lists this clonotype with a few counts. This chain joins TRBV29-1 and TRBJ2-5, with 10 bases identical to TRBD1. After removal of 4 bases from V and 4 bases from J, the junction contained 6 bases not matched to a gene. Looked up from germline, CDR1 is SQVTM and CDR2 is ANQGSEA. The CDR3 covers 14 residues. The CDR3 sequence: CSVAGTGELETQYF. Written as DNA, the CDR3 is TGCAGCGTTGCCGGGACAGGGGAACTAGAGACCCAGTACTTC.

This sequence joins TRBV6-2 or TRBV6-3 and TRBJ1-1; weak D call: TRBD1 (5 bases). Germline V gene data show CDR1 as MNHEY and CDR2 as SVGEGT. The germline V and J ends were trimmed by 6 bases and 3 bases, with 11 bases remaining between them. CDR3 length: 13 residues. The DNA of the CDR3 is TGTGCCAGCAGACTCGGGGGGGACACTGAAGCTTTCTTT. Its translation: CASRLGGDTEAFF.

The chain carries TRBV6-5 and TRBJ1-5; 9 bases align to TRBD1. The V gene end was trimmed by 5 bases and the J gene end by 7 bases; junction bases not matched to a gene: 15. This CDR3 has 17 amino acids. The germline gives CDR1 MNHEY, CDR2 SVGAGI. The CDR3 DNA follows: TGTGCCAGCAGTCAATCCGGGACAGGGAAGGGGGAGCAGCCCCAGCATTTT. This sequence encodes CASSQSGTGKGEQPQHF.

The chain uses TRBV24-1 and TRBJ2-2, with 8 bases matching TRBD1. Losses at the gene ends were 0 bases for V and 1 base for J; bases not matched to a gene: 3. CDR3 length: 17 amino acids. Germline loops: CDR1 KGHDR, CDR2 SFDVKD. As DNA, the CDR3 is TGTGCCACCAGTGATTTGTTTGGGACAGGGAACACCGGGGAGCTGTTTTTT. Protein: CATSDLFGTGNTGELFF.

The rearrangement uses TRBV6-1 and TRBJ1-1; 7 nucleotides align to TRBD1. CDR1 and CDR2 from the germline V gene are MNHNS and SASEGT. The V and J ends lost 4 bases and 0 bases, in that order; junction bases with no gene match: 17. This CDR3 has 19 residues. CDR3 sequence: CASSGYVSDTRGMNTEAFF. DNA of the CDR3: TGTGCCAGCAGTGGCTACGTTTCCGATACCAGGGGGATGAACACTGAAGCTTTCTTT.

The V and J genes are TRBV18 and TRBJ2-7; D is uncertain. The CDR3 has 13 amino acids. Germline V gene lookup returns CDR1 KGHSH and CDR2 LQKENI. V lost 1 base and J 2 bases, leaving 6 bases between the germline ends. CDR3 amino acids: CASSPRQTYEQYF. Written as DNA, the CDR3 is TGTGCCAGCTCACCACGACAAACCTACGAGCAGTACTTC.

As DNA, the CDR3 is TGTGCCAGCAGTTACAGCAGCCCTCGCGAGCAGTACTTC. Protein sequence: CASSYSSPREQYF. This chain uses TRBV6-2 or TRBV6-3 with TRBJ2-7; D remains ambiguous. CDR1 and CDR2 (germline): MNHEY, SVGEGT. Between the trimmed V and J ends, which lost 2 bases and 6 bases, there was a span of 11 bases. This CDR3 has 13 residues.

This clonotype was seen more than once but under ten times. V gene TRBV29-1 combines with J gene TRBJ2-2; tentative D call: TRBD2 (6 bases). Germline lookup yields CDR1 SQVTM and CDR2 ANQGSEA. The CDR3 runs to 13 residues. Trimming stripped 6 bases from V and 1 base from J, with 9 bases between. CDR3 in amino acids: CSVGTVNTGELFF. As DNA, the CDR3 is TGCAGCGTGGGGACTGTGAACACCGGGGAGCTGTTTTTT.

CDR3 in DNA: TGTGCCAGCAGGGAACCAGGGCGAGAGACCCAGTACTTC. This sequence encodes CASREPGRETQYF. This chain connects TRBV6-5 to TRBJ2-5, with D perhaps TRBD1 (5 bases). This CDR3 is 13 amino acids long. The germline V gene encodes CDR1 MNHEY and CDR2 SVGAGI. Trimming left V 6 bases short and J 4 bases short, with 12 bases between.

The chain combines TRBV6-1 with TRBJ2-7; 7 positions agree with TRBD1. The germline gives CDR1 MNHNS, CDR2 SASEGT. Trimming cost V 5 bases and J 1 base; bases outside gene matches: 8. CDR3 length: 15 amino acids. CDR3 nucleotide sequence: TGTGCCAGCAGTCTCGACAGGGCTGCGTCCTACGAGCAGTACTTC. Its protein is CASSLDRAASYEQYF.

The rearrangement joins TRBV23-1 to TRBJ1-5; a weak D match, TRBD1 (6 bases). TRBV23-1 is sorted into the ORF group, with uncertain function. With 8 bases removed from V and 1 base from J, the gap between germline ends came to 15 bases. The CDR3 loop spans 15 amino acids. The CDR3 bases are TGCGCCAGCGGGAACAGGGTTGGGAGCAATCAGCCCCAGCATTTT. This translates into CASGNRVGSNQPQHF.

The chain has TRBV29-1 and TRBJ2-3; no definite D call. Germline V lookup: CDR1 SQVTM, CDR2 ANQGSEA. The CDR3 is 14 residues long. V was cut by 6 bases and J by 5 bases, with 18 bases left in between. For the CDR3, the DNA is TGCAGCGTCGCCCCGCGGATGCGAAAAGATACGCAGTATTTT. Residues: CSVAPRMRKDTQYF.

The chain is built from TRBV4-1 and TRBJ1-2; D gene unclear. The ends were cut back, 0 bases at V and 2 bases at J, with 10 bases in the middle. This CDR3 is built from 15 residues. Germline V lookup: CDR1 MGHRA, CDR2 YSYEKL. CDR3 nucleotides: TGCGCCAGCAGCCAAGAGTGGACCCCCAACTATGGCTACACCTTC. Translation gives CASSQEWTPNYGYTF.